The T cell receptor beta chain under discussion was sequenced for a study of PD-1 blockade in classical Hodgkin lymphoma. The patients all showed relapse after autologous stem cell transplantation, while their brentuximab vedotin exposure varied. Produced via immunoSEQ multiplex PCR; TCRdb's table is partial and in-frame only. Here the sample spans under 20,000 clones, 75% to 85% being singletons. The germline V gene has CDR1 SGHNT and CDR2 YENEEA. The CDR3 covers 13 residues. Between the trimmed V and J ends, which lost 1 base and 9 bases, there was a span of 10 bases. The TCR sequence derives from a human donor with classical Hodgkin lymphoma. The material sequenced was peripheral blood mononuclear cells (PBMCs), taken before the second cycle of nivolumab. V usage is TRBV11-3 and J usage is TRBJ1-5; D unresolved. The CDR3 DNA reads TGTGCCAGCAGCTTAGGGCTCCGGGCGCCCCAGCATTTT. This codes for CASSLGLRAPQHF.